The 28 T cell receptor beta chains given below trace back to one sample, sequenced in a study of radiotherapy plus CTLA-4 blockade in lung cancer. Only in-frame clones appear in the TCRdb table, and some are missing; sequencing was by immunoSEQ multiplex PCR. The table includes around 85,000 clones, approximately 86% detected once. This specimen was peripheral blood, taken from a patient treated with radiotherapy plus ipilimumab. The receptors shown here come from a human donor with non-small cell lung cancer who had a partial response to radiotherapy plus ipilimumab.

The J gene is TRBJ1-2, the V gene TRBV6-1; the D gene is possibly TRBD1 (5 bases). The V gene lost 2 bases and the J gene lost 4 bases, with 14 bases spanning the gap. Per germline, CDR1 MNHNS and CDR2 SASEGT. The CDR3 length is 15 residues. CDR3 in amino acids: CASSEYGSTGYGYTF. The CDR3 DNA sequence: TGTGCCAGCAGTGAATACGGGAGCACAGGCTATGGCTACACCTTC.

The DNA of the CDR3 is TGTGCCAGCAGCTTAGTGAGGTCTTATACTGAAGCTTTCTTT. This gives the protein CASSLVRSYTEAFF. This chain connects TRBV11-2 to TRBJ1-1; no definite D call. Germline-derived CDR1 and CDR2 are SGHAT and FQNNGV. CDR3 length equals 14 residues. Between the trimmed V and J ends, which lost 1 base and 5 bases, there was a span of 11 bases.

CDR3 bases: TGTGCCAGCAGCTTAGATCGCGCGAACACTGAAGCTTTCTTT. Translating it yields CASSLDRANTEAFF. This chain connects TRBV11-3 to TRBJ1-1, with no clear D. V was clipped by 0 bases and J by 1 base, with 6 bases between them. The germline V gene has CDR1 SGHNT and CDR2 YENEEA. There are 14 residues in the CDR3. The full variable domain, with the rest looked up from reference TRBV11-3 and TRBJ1-1, is EAGVVQSPRYKIIEKKQPVAFWCNPISGHNTLYWYLQNLGQGPELLIRYENEEAVDDSQLPKDRFSAERLKGVDSTLKIQPAELGDSAVYLCASSLDRANTEAFFGQGTRLTVV.

The CDR3, as DNA: TGTGCCAGCAGCGTAGGGAGCGGGAGACCCGGGAATGAGCAGTTCTTC. Translation gives CASSVGSGRPGNEQFF. The chain uses TRBV9 and TRBJ2-1, with 8 bases lining up with TRBD2. The V segment lost 0 bases and the J segment 7 bases; nucleotides outside the gene matches: 9. Germline values: CDR1 SGDLS, CDR2 YYNGEE. This CDR3 has 16 amino acids.

The chain uses TRBV25-1 and TRBJ2-2; 9 bases are a match to TRBD1. The ends lost 8 bases at V and 4 bases at J; junction bases unmatched: 5. Germline V CDR1 and CDR2: MGHDK, SYGVNS. CDR3 size: 14 residues. CDR3 nucleotides: TGTGCCAGCGGTACAGGGGGCTTCACCGGGGAGCTGTTTTTT. Amino acid sequence: CASGTGGFTGELFF. Drawing the rest from reference TRBV25-1 and TRBJ2-2, the complete variable domain is EADIYQTPRYLVIGTGKKITLECSQTMGHDKMYWYQQDPGMELHLIHYSYGVNSTEKGDLSSESTVSRIRTEHFPLTLESARPSHTSQYLCASGTGGFTGELFFGEGSRLTVL.

The V gene is TRBV5-6, the J gene TRBJ1-5; 7 nucleotides align to TRBD1. This CDR3 has 14 amino acids. Germline V lookup: CDR1 SGHDT, CDR2 YYEEEE. Unmatched junction bases numbered 3, after V lost 4 bases and J lost 2 bases. CDR3 coding DNA: TGTGCCAGCAGCCCCGGGACAGGCAATCAGCCCCAGCATTTT. Protein sequence: CASSPGTGNQPQHF. Supplemented by reference TRBV5-6 and TRBJ1-5, the full variable domain reads DAGVTQSPTHLIKTRGQQVTLRCSPKSGHDTVSWYQQALGQGPQFIFQYYEEEERQRGNFPDRFSGHQFPNYSSELNVNALLLGDSALYLCASSPGTGNQPQHFGDGTRLSIL.

This clone occurred once. The chain has TRBV7-9 and TRBJ2-1, with D unresolved. V was shortened by 2 bases and J by 6 bases, with 5 bases between the two germline ends. The CDR3 length is 12 residues. Germline V gene lookup returns CDR1 SEHNR and CDR2 FQNEAQ (reference sequence). DNA for the CDR3: TGTGCCAGCAGCTTAAGACTCAATGAGCAGTTCTTC. This translates into CASSLRLNEQFF.

The chain is built from TRBV5-4 and TRBJ2-5, with 8 positions matching TRBD1. Germline-derived CDR1 and CDR2 are SGHNT and YYREEE (reference sequence). Germline trimming cut 4 bases from V and 4 bases from J; bases unmatched to any gene: 12. CDR3 length: 16 residues. The CDR3 region is CASSPPYQGAGETQYF. The CDR3 bases are TGTGCCAGCAGCCCGCCTTATCAGGGGGCTGGAGAGACCCAGTACTTC.

This chain links TRBV29-1 with TRBJ2-7, with D tentatively TRBD1 (5 bases). Germline CDR1 is SQVTM and CDR2 is ANQGSEA. Trimming pared 4 bases from V and 5 bases from J, leaving 15 bases between. The CDR3 is made up of 13 amino acids. CDR3 region: CSVVGQGFNEQYF. CDR3 coding DNA: TGCAGCGTTGTGGGCCAGGGTTTTAACGAGCAGTACTTC.

The gene calls are TRBV13 and TRBJ2-1; 7 bases agree with TRBD1. The CDR3 is made up of 19 amino acids. The J segment lost 0 bases and the V segment lost 0 bases, leaving 11 bases of the junction unmatched. Per germline, CDR1 PRHDT and CDR2 FYEKMQ (reference sequence). CDR3 amino acids: CASSLGWTGQVSSYNEQFF. The CDR3 DNA is TGTGCCAGCAGCTTAGGGTGGACCGGACAGGTGAGCTCCTACAATGAGCAGTTCTTC.

The chain couples TRBV7-6 to TRBJ2-1; 9 bases agree with TRBD1. The CDR3 runs to 13 residues. In germline, CDR1 is SGHVS, CDR2 FNYEAQ. J lost 5 bases, V lost 8 bases, and 4 bases had no gene match. This CDR3 is CASGTGNNNEQFF. For the CDR3, the DNA is TGTGCCAGCGGGACAGGGAATAACAATGAGCAGTTCTTC.

This clone showed up just once. The chain has TRBV25-1 and TRBJ1-3; weak D call: TRBD1 (5 bases). Per the germline V gene, CDR1 is MGHDK and CDR2 is SYGVNS. The ends were cut back, 4 bases at V and 1 base at J, with 11 bases in the middle. The CDR3 runs to 15 residues. This CDR3 reads CASSGHRQSGNTIYF. CDR3 coding DNA: TGTGCCAGCAGTGGCCACAGGCAGTCTGGAAACACCATATATTTT.

This clone was seen only a few times. Within the sample, other DNA sequences also encode this same CDR3. The chain has TRBV7-9 and TRBJ1-5, with D perhaps matching TRBD1 (5 bases). The CDR3 sequence is 15 residues long. Germline V CDR1 and CDR2: SEHNR, FQNEAQ (reference sequence). V was cut by 1 base and J by 5 bases, with 12 bases left in between. The CDR3 DNA follows: TGTGCCAGCAGCTTAGGATCAGGGATCGATCAGCCCCAGCATTTT. Encoded protein: CASSLGSGIDQPQHF.

The chain is built from TRBV29-1 and TRBJ2-7, with TRBD2 matching 9 bases. Per the germline V gene, CDR1 is SQVTM and CDR2 is ANQGSEA. V gave up 4 bases and J gave up 5 bases; unmatched junction bases: 18. This CDR3 has 17 amino acids. The CDR3 loop is CSVVGRTSGHGPNEQYF. CDR3 in DNA: TGCAGCGTTGTTGGTAGAACTAGCGGGCATGGGCCCAACGAGCAGTACTTC.

This chain links TRBV28 with TRBJ2-1, with TRBD2 matching 14 bases. V lost 5 bases and J lost 4; bases outside the gene matches: 7. Germline loops: CDR1 MDHEN, CDR2 SYDVKM. The CDR3 runs 17 residues. The CDR3 reads CASSDGTSGRQYNEQFF. The DNA for the CDR3 is TGTGCCAGCAGTGACGGGACTAGCGGGAGACAATACAATGAGCAGTTCTTC. Full variable domain (remainder filled in from reference TRBV28 and TRBJ2-1): DVKVTQSSRYLVKRTGEKVFLECVQDMDHENMFWYRQDPGLGLRLIYFSYDVKMKEKGDIPEGYSVSREKKERFSLILESASTNQTSMYLCASSDGTSGRQYNEQFFGPGTRLTVL.

The J gene is TRBJ1-4, the V gene TRBV19; 10 nucleotides line up with TRBD1. This CDR3 comprises 15 residues. The ends lost 10 bases at V and 8 bases at J; junction bases unmatched: 13. The germline gives CDR1 LNHDA, CDR2 SQIVND (reference sequence). The CDR3 region has the DNA TGTGCCACTACAAAGACAGGGGGCGAGGGGGAAAAACTGTTTTTT. Protein product: CATTKTGGEGEKLFF.

The chain has TRBV2 and TRBJ1-6; D remains unclear. The CDR3 length is 13 residues. Per germline, CDR1 SNHLY and CDR2 FYNNEI. Trimming cost V 10 bases and J 9 bases, with 16 bases left between them. The CDR3 DNA reads TGTGCCACACATTTGGGTCAGGTTTCACCCCTCCACTTT. Translated: CATHLGQVSPLHF.

This chain joins TRBV28 and TRBJ1-4, with 7 bases fitting TRBD1. The germline V gene has CDR1 MDHEN and CDR2 SYDVKM. The ends lost 5 bases at V and 6 bases at J; junction bases unmatched: 6. The CDR3 is 14 amino acids. The CDR3, as DNA: TGTGCCAGCAGTGAGGGGGCAGGTCATGAAAAACTGTTTTTT. Its protein product is CASSEGAGHEKLFF.

The chain is built from TRBV4-3 and TRBJ1-2; D not certain. This CDR3 is 11 amino acids long. Per the germline V gene, CDR1 is LGHNA and CDR2 is YSLEER. The germline V and J ends were trimmed by 2 bases and 7 bases, with 5 bases remaining between them. The DNA of the CDR3 is TGCGCCAGCAGCCAATCGGGTGGCTACACCTTC. Protein product: CASSQSGGYTF.

The V and J genes are TRBV7-9 and TRBJ2-1; perhaps TRBD2 as D (5 bases). Germline CDR1 SEHNR, CDR2 FQNEAQ (reference sequence). The CDR3 consists of 14 residues. V lost 3 bases and J lost 5, with 11 bases in between. DNA for the CDR3: TGTGCCAGCAGCTTGGAGGTAGCCGACAATGAGCAGTTCTTC. Amino acids: CASSLEVADNEQFF. The whole variable domain, filled in from reference TRBV7-9 and TRBJ2-1, reads DTGVSQNPRHKITKRGQNVTFRCDPISEHNRLYWYRQTLGQGPEFLTYFQNEAQLEKSRLLSDRFSAERPKGSFSTLEIQRTEQGDSAMYLCASSLEVADNEQFFGPGTRLTVL.

This clone was detected once. V gene TRBV19 combines with J gene TRBJ1-1; tentatively, D is TRBD1 (6 bases). Germline V gene sequence: CDR1 LNHDA, CDR2 SQIVND (reference sequence). Trimming took off 5 bases at V and 2 bases at J, with 12 bases between the two ends. The CDR3 extends over 14 amino acids. CDR3 bases: TGTGCCAGTAGTCCGTGGACAGTAAACACTGAAGCTTTCTTT. Its translation is CASSPWTVNTEAFF. The whole variable domain, filled in from reference TRBV19 and TRBJ1-1, reads DGGITQSPKYLFRKEGQNVTLSCEQNLNHDAMYWYRQDPGQGLRLIYYSQIVNDFQKGDIAEGYSVSREKKESFPLTVTSAQKNPTAFYLCASSPWTVNTEAFFGQGTRLTVV.

The rearrangement links TRBV27 to TRBJ2-3; TRBD2 might be the D (5 bases). The CDR3 has 15 residues. Per germline, CDR1 MNHEY and CDR2 SMNVEV (reference sequence). V lost 4 bases and J lost 2, with 13 bases in between. This CDR3 reads CASSSPNGITDTQYF. As DNA, the CDR3 is TGTGCCAGCAGTTCCCCTAACGGGATCACAGATACGCAGTATTTT.

This chain links TRBV6-5 with TRBJ2-1; TRBD2 might be the D (5 bases). Germline values: CDR1 MNHEY, CDR2 SVGAGI. The CDR3 is 14 amino acids. V lost 2 bases, J lost 9 bases, and 14 bases lay in between. CDR3 loop: CASSYGRIGGEQFF. Written as DNA, the CDR3 is TGTGCCAGCAGTTACGGTAGGATTGGAGGTGAGCAGTTCTTC.

The chain employs TRBV9 and TRBJ1-5; the match to TRBD1 covers 10 bases. This CDR3 contains 16 residues. J was trimmed by 7 bases and V by 0 bases; bases with no gene match: 7. Germline V CDR1 and CDR2: SGDLS, YYNGEE. The CDR3 loop is CASSVGDRGHVQPQHF. Here the CDR3 DNA reads TGTGCCAGCAGCGTAGGGGACAGGGGTCATGTACAGCCCCAGCATTTT.

A few counts support this clone. The chain joins TRBV10-3 to TRBJ1-5; D not resolved. The CDR3 has 14 amino acids. V lost 2 bases and J 7 bases, leaving 12 bases between the germline ends. Germline V gene lookup returns CDR1 ENHRY and CDR2 SYGVKD. CDR3 bases: TGTGCCATCAGTGAGGCTTCCGCACGGCAGCCCCAGCATTTT. Its protein product is CAISEASARQPQHF.

The chain combines TRBV2 with TRBJ2-3; D is possibly TRBD1 (6 bases). The CDR3 loop spans 15 amino acids. Trimming stripped 5 bases from V and 4 bases from J, with 16 bases between. CDR1 is SNHLY, CDR2 FYNNEI, per germline. Here the CDR3 reads CASSPGQSRSDTQYF. CDR3 nucleotide sequence: TGTGCCAGCAGTCCCGGACAGTCTAGGTCAGATACGCAGTATTTT.

This chain uses TRBV4-3 with TRBJ2-1; TRBD1 matches at 10 bases. The J segment lost 0 bases and the V segment lost 1 base, leaving 0 bases of the junction unmatched. Per the germline V gene, CDR1 is LGHNA and CDR2 is YSLEER. CDR3 length: 16 residues. The CDR3 spells CASSQGTGGSYNEQFF. CDR3 nucleotides: TGCGCCAGCAGCCAAGGGACAGGGGGCTCCTACAATGAGCAGTTCTTC.

The chain couples TRBV5-1 to TRBJ1-1; 7 nucleotides match TRBD1. Germline V gene data show CDR1 as SGHRS and CDR2 as YFSETQ. V was clipped by 0 bases and J by 0 bases; unmatched bases: 2. This CDR3 is built from 15 residues. In nucleotides, the CDR3 is TGCGCCAGCAGCTTGGCAGGGGGGCTGAACACTGAAGCTTTCTTT. This gives the protein CASSLAGGLNTEAFF.